A single sample is the source of the 9 T cell receptor beta chains below, sequenced in a study of blood T cell repertoires in COVID-19. Assay used: immunoSEQ multiplex PCR; TCRdb lists only in-frame clones, some missing. The sample shows under 30,000 clones, about nine tenths of them seen only once. The sample comprised peripheral blood. The receptors shown here come from a woman aged 80 or over with active or convalescent COVID-19.

The sample holds a few counts of this clone. The DNA of the CDR3 is TGTGCCAGTAGTATAGTGGCAGTTGGTACTGAAGCTTTCTTT. This sequence encodes CASSIVAVGTEAFF. The chain uses TRBV19 and TRBJ1-1; D is unresolved. CDR1 is LNHDA, CDR2 SQIVND, per germline (reference sequence). The CDR3 totals 14 residues. Trimming removed 1 base at V and 5 bases at J, with 11 bases between.

This sequence joins TRBV19 and TRBJ2-7, with 7 bases that match TRBD2. V shed 4 bases and J 0 bases; nucleotides not matched to a gene: 9. Germline assignment: CDR1 LNHDA and CDR2 SQIVND (reference sequence). The CDR3 covers 16 residues. The CDR3 DNA reads as TGTGCCAGTAGTAACTCTCTTGGCGGGAGCTCCTACGAGCAGTACTTC. Encoded protein: CASSNSLGGSSYEQYF.

The gene calls are TRBV27 and TRBJ2-7, with a possible D match to TRBD1 (5 bases). The CDR3 has 13 residues. The V and J ends lost 4 bases and 4 bases respectively, with 11 bases between them. The germline CDR1 and CDR2 sequences are MNHEY and SMNVEV (reference sequence). The CDR3 DNA is TGTGCCAGCAGTTCAAGACAGATTTACGAGCAGTACTTC. This encodes CASSSRQIYEQYF.

The gene calls are TRBV16 and TRBJ1-1, with unresolved D. The CDR3 has 16 amino acids. Trimming stripped 0 bases from V and 1 base from J, with 12 bases between. CDR1 is KGHSY and CDR2 is FQNENV in the germline V gene. CDR3: CASSQSGRATNTEAFF. CDR3 sequence (DNA): TGTGCCAGCAGCCAATCCGGGAGAGCGACGAACACTGAAGCTTTCTTT.

This clone was seen only a few times. V usage is TRBV27 and J usage is TRBJ1-4; 9 bases line up with TRBD1. Germline lookup yields CDR1 MNHEY and CDR2 SMNVEV (reference sequence). CDR3 length: 17 amino acids. After removal of 0 bases from V and 2 bases from J, the junction contained 4 bases not matched to a gene. Written as DNA, the CDR3 is TGTGCCAGCAGTTTATCGGGACAGGGACCGACTAATGAAAAACTGTTTTTT. It encodes CASSLSGQGPTNEKLFF.

The CDR3 coding sequence is TGTGCCAGCAGTGCCCGGACTAGCCCGCGCTGGAATGAGCAGTTCTTC. Residues: CASSARTSPRWNEQFF. V gene TRBV25-1 combines with J gene TRBJ2-1, with 8 nucleotides matching TRBD2. CDR1 and CDR2 (germline): MGHDK, SYGVNS. This CDR3 is built from 16 residues. The V and J ends lost 4 bases and 7 bases, in that order; junction bases with no gene match: 12.

The V and J genes are TRBV11-3 and TRBJ1-1; D remains unclear. Trimming left V 4 bases short and J 0 bases short, with 9 bases between. This CDR3 is built from 14 residues. The germline V gene has CDR1 SGHNT and CDR2 YENEEA. The CDR3 nucleotides read TGTGCCAGCAGCTCGGCGGGGATGAACACTGAAGCTTTCTTT. Its protein is CASSSAGMNTEAFF.

This clone has a handful of counts. The chain uses TRBV19 and TRBJ2-2, with D tentatively TRBD2 (5 bases). Germline V gives CDR1 LNHDA, CDR2 SQIVND (reference sequence). The CDR3 loop spans 13 amino acids. Trimming stripped 6 bases from V and 5 bases from J, with 10 bases between. CDR3: CASRPRGTGELFF. The DNA of the CDR3 is TGTGCCAGTAGGCCCCGGGGTACCGGGGAGCTGTTTTTT.

The rearrangement uses TRBV6-1 and TRBJ1-2; D gene uncertain. The V end was cut by 2 bases, the J end by 6 bases, with 25 bases between. CDR1 is MNHNS and CDR2 is SASEGT in the germline V gene. This CDR3 spans 18 amino acids. The chain's CDR3 is CASSETAWEWSALNGYTF. The DNA of the CDR3 is TGTGCCAGCAGTGAAACGGCCTGGGAGTGGTCCGCCCTCAATGGCTACACCTTC.